This T cell receptor beta chain was documented in a study of T cell responses to AZD1222 COVID-19 vaccine. Study findings and constraints: Repertoire sampling occurred only after the peak T cell response. Variant regions that are unmutated are reportedly the target of nearly half of spike-specific TCRs. It was only a handful of AZD1222 recipients who were seropositive at baseline.

The CDR3 has 14 residues. Trimming removed 0 bases at V and 7 bases at J, with 8 bases between. Germline V gene lookup returns CDR1 SGDLS and CDR2 YYNGEE. Using immunoSEQ multiplex PCR, the repertoire was profiled, and TCRdb retains in-frame clones only, with some absent. Among tens of thousands of clones listed, more than 75% were seen once. Concerning this clone itself: Its specificity is not known.

This chain links TRBV9 with TRBJ1-6, with TRBD1 as a possible D gene (6 bases). The sample here was peripheral blood, taken on day 0 of AZD1222 vaccination. This clonotype was obtained from an adult in good health. The CDR3 here is CASSVGTENSPLHF. For the CDR3, the DNA is TGTGCCAGCAGCGTAGGGACAGAGAATTCACCCCTCCACTTT.